This T cell receptor (beta chain) was sequenced for a study of beta chain features in type 1 diabetes. General study results and limits: Insertions were fewer and deletions more numerous at VDJ junctions in type 1 diabetes patients. The question of HLA type influencing TCRB rearrangement was one that remained unresolved here. A moderate, significant TCRB CDR3 shortening appeared in type 1 diabetes across four CD4+ subsets.

Expressed TCRB transcripts were sequenced because the isolated RNA had all been reverse transcribed beforehand. Sequencing used immunoSEQ multiplex PCR; TCRdb keeps in-frame clones, though not all of them. The repertoire holds 200,000 to 300,000 clones, with over 20% as singletons. CDR3 length: 14 amino acids. Germline values: CDR1 LNHDA, CDR2 SQIVND (reference sequence). The J segment lost 6 bases and the V segment lost 6 bases, leaving 9 bases of the junction unmatched. Donors underwent one heparinised blood draw, around 100 mL on average. Using CD45RO/CCR7/CD25/CD127/CD95/CD27, CD4+ naive, central memory, regulatory and stem cell-like memory cells were sorted. Remarks on this clone: Its antigen is still unknown.

This rearrangement joins TRBV19 to TRBJ2-7; TRBD1 agrees at 9 bases. The source is a woman between 40 and 50 years old with type 1 diabetes. The sequencing sample was made of naive CD4+ T cells from blood. This chain's CDR3 is CASSPQGAVSEQYF. CDR3 coding DNA: TGTGCCAGTAGCCCACAGGGGGCGGTAAGCGAGCAGTACTTC.